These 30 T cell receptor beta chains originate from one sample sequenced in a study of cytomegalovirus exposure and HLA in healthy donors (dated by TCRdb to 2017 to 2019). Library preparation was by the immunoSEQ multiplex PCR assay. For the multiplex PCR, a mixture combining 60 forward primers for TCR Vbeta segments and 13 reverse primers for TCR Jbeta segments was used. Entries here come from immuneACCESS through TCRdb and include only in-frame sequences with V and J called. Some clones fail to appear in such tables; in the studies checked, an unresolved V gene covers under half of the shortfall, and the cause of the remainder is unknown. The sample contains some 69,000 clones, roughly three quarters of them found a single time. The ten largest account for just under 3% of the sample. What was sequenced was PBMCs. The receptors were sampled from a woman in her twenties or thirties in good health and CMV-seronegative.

CDR3 protein: CASSSAGLGTGNTIYF. The CDR3 DNA is TGTGCCAGCAGCTCCGCAGGGTTAGGGACTGGAAACACCATATATTTT. J is TRBJ1-3 and V is TRBV7-9; perhaps TRBD1 as D (5 bases). V lost 4 bases to trimming and J lost 2 bases, with 15 bases between them. This CDR3 has 16 residues. Germline loops: CDR1 SEHNR, CDR2 FQNEAQ (reference sequence).

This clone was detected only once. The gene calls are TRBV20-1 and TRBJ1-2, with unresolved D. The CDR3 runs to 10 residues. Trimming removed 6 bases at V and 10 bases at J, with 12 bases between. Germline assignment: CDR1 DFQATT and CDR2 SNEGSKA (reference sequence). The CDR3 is CSAGGDVYTF. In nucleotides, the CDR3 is TGCAGTGCCGGCGGGGATGTCTACACCTTC.

The CDR3 nucleotides read TGTGCCAGCAGCCCCCAGGGTTTAGGCAATCAGCCCCAGCATTTT. Translation gives CASSPQGLGNQPQHF. The rearrangement uses TRBV6-5 and TRBJ1-5, with D maybe TRBD1 (5 bases). The V end lost 6 bases, the J end lost 2 bases, and 14 bases lay between the germline ends. Germline lookup yields CDR1 MNHEY and CDR2 SVGAGI. The CDR3 runs 15 residues.

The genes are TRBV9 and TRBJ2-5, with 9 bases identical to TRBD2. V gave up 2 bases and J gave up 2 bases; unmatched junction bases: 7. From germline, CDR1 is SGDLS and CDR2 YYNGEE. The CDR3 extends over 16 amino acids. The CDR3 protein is CASSVLAGALQETQYF. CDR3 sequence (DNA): TGTGCCAGCAGCGTTTTAGCGGGGGCCTTACAAGAGACCCAGTACTTC.

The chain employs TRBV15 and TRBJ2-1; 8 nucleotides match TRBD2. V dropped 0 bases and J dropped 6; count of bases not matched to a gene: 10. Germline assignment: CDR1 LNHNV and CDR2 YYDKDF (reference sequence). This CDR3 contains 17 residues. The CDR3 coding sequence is TGTGCCACCAGCAGAGATGACAGCGGGAGTAGCCCCAATGAGCAGTTCTTC. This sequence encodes CATSRDDSGSSPNEQFF.

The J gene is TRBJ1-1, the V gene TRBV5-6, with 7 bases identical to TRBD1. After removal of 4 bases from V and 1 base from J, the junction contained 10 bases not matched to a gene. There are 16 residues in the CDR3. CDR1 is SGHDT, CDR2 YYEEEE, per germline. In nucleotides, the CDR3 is TGTGCCAGCAGCCGGGGCCGGGACAGAAAGAACACTGAAGCTTTCTTT. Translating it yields CASSRGRDRKNTEAFF.

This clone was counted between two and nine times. DNA of the CDR3: TGTGCCAGCAGCATTGGACTAGCTACAGATACGCAGTATTTT. Its translation: CASSIGLATDTQYF. This chain links TRBV13 with TRBJ2-3; 8 bases agree with TRBD2. The junction had 4 bases not matched to a gene; V was cut back by 5 bases and J by 3 bases. CDR1 PRHDT and CDR2 FYEKMQ come from the germline V gene (reference sequence). This CDR3 has 14 residues.

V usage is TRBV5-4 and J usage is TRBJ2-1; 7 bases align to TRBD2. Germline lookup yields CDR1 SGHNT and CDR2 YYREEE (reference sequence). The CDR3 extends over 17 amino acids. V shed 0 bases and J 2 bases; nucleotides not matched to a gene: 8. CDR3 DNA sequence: TGTGCCAGCAGCTTGGGAGGCTCGCGGGGGACCTACAATGAGCAGTTCTTC. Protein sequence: CASSLGGSRGTYNEQFF.

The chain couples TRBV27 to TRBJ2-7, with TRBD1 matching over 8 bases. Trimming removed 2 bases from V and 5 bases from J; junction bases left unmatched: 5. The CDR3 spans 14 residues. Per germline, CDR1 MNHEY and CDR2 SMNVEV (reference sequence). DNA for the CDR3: TGTGCCAGCAGTTTAACCACGACAGGGGACGAGCAGTACTTC. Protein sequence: CASSLTTTGDEQYF.

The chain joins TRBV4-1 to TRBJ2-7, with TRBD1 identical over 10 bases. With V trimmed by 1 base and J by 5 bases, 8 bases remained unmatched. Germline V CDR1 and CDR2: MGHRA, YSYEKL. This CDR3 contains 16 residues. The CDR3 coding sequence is TGCGCCAGCAGCCAAGTTTTAGGGACAGGGGCCCACGAGCAGTACGTC. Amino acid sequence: CASSQVLGTGAHEQYV.

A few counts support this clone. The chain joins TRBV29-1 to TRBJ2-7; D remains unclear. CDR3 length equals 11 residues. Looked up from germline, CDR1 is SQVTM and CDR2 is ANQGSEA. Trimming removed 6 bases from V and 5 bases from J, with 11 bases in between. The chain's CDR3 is CSVALVDEQYF. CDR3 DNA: TGCAGCGTAGCACTCGTTGACGAGCAGTACTTC.

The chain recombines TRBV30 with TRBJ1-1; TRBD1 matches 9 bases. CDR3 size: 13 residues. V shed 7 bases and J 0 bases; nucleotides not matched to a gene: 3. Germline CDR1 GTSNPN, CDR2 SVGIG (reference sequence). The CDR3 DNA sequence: TGTGCCTTTGGACAGGGGATGAACACTGAAGCTTTCTTT. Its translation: CAFGQGMNTEAFF.

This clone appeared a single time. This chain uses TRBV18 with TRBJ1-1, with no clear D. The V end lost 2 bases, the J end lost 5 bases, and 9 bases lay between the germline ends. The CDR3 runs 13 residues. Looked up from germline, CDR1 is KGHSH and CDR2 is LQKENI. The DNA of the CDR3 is TGTGCCAGCTCACCAAAAGGGAGGACTGAAGCTTTCTTT. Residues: CASSPKGRTEAFF.

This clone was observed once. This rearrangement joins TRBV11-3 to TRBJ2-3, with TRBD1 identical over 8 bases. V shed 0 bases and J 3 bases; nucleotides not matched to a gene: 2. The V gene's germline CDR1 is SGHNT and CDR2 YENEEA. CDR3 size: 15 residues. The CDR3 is CASSLETGDTDTQYF. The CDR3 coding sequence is TGTGCCAGCAGCTTAGAGACAGGGGATACAGATACGCAGTATTTT.

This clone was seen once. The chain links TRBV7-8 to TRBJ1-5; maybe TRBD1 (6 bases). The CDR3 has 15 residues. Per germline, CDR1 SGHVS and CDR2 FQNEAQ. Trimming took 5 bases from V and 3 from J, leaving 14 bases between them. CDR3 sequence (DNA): TGTGCCAGCAGCCAGGGGCCAGGGTTCAATCAGCCCCAGCATTTT. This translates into CASSQGPGFNQPQHF.

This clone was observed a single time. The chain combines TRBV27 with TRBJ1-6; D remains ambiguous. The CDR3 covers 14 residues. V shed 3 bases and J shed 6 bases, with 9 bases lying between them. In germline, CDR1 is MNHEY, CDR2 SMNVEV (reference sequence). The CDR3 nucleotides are TGTGCCAGCAGTTTGAGACGGAGTAATTCACCCCTCCACTTT. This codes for CASSLRRSNSPLHF.

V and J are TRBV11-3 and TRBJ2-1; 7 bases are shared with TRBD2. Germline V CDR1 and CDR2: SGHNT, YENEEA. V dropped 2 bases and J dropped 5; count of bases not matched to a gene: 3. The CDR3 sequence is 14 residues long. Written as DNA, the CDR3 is TGTGCCAGCAGCTTAAGCGGGGAGAACAATGAGCAGTTCTTC. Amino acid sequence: CASSLSGENNEQFF.

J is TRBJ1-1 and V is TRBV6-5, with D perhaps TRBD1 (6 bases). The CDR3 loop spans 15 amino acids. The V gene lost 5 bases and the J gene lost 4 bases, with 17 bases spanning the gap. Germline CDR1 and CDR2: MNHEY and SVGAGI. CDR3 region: CASSPDRLRGTEAFF. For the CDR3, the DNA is TGTGCCAGCAGTCCCGACAGGCTTCGGGGCACTGAAGCTTTCTTT.

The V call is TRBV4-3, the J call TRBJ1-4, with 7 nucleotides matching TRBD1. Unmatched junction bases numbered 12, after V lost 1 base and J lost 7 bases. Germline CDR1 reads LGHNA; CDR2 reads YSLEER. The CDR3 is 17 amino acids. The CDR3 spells CASSQGTVHSGGEKLFF. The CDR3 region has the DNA TGCGCCAGCAGCCAAGGGACAGTCCATTCAGGGGGTGAAAAACTGTTTTTT.

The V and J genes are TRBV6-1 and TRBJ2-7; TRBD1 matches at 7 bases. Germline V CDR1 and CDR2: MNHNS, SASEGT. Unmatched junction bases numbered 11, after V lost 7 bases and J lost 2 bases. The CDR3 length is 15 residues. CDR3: CASKGPTGNTYEQYF. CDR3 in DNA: TGTGCCAGCAAGGGTCCGACAGGGAACACCTACGAGCAGTACTTC.

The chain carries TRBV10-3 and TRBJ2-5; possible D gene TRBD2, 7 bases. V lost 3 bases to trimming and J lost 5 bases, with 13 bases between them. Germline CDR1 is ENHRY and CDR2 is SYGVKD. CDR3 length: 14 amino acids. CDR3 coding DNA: TGTGCCATCAGTGACACGGGGGGCGTGGAGACCCAGTACTTC. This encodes CAISDTGGVETQYF.

The CDR3 protein is CASSYTQGSLYTF. CDR3 bases: TGTGCCAGCAGTTACACCCAGGGCTCCCTCTACACCTTC. This chain uses TRBV6-5 with TRBJ1-2; D may be TRBD1 (5 bases). The germline CDR1 and CDR2 sequences are MNHEY and SVGAGI. The CDR3 runs to 13 residues. The germline V and J ends were trimmed by 2 bases and 10 bases, with 14 bases remaining between them.

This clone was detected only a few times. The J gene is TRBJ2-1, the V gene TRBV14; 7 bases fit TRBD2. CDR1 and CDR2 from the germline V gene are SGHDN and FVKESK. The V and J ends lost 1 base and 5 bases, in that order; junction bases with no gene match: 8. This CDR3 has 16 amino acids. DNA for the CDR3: TGTGCCAGCAGCCAAGGAGCGGGAAGGGTACACAATGAGCAGTTCTTC. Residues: CASSQGAGRVHNEQFF.

CDR3 in DNA: TGTGCCAGCAGTTTAGGGGGCAGCCCAAGCTCCTACGAGCAGTACTTC. As protein: CASSLGGSPSSYEQYF. V usage is TRBV27 and J usage is TRBJ2-7; maybe TRBD1 (6 bases). The length of the CDR3 is 16 residues. Trimming took off 2 bases at V and 0 bases at J, with 14 bases between the two ends. Germline V gives CDR1 MNHEY, CDR2 SMNVEV (reference sequence).

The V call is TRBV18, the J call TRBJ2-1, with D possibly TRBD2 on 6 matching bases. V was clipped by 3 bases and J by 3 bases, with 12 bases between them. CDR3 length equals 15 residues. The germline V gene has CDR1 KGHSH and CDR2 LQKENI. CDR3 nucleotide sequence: TGTGCCAGCTCACCGATTGCGGGGTACTACAATGAGCAGTTCTTC. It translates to CASSPIAGYYNEQFF.

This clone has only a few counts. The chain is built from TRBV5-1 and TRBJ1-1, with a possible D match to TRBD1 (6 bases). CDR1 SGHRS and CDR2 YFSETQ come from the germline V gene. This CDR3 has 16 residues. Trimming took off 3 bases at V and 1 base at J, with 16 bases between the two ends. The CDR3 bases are TGCGCCAGCAGCTGGGGGTCAGGGGAGAAGAACACTGAAGCTTTCTTT. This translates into CASSWGSGEKNTEAFF. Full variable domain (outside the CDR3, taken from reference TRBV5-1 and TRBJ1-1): KAGVTQTPRYLIKTRGQQVTLSCSPISGHRSVSWYQQTPGQGLQFLFEYFSETQRNKGNFPGRFSGRQFSNSRSEMNVSTLELGDSALYLCASSWGSGEKNTEAFFGQGTRLTVV.

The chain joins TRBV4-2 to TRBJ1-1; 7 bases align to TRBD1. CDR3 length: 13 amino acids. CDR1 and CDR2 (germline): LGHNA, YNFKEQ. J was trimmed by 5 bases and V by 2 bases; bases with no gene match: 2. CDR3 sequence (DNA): TGTGCCAGCAGCCAACAGGGGGAGACTGAAGCTTTCTTT. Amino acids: CASSQQGETEAFF.

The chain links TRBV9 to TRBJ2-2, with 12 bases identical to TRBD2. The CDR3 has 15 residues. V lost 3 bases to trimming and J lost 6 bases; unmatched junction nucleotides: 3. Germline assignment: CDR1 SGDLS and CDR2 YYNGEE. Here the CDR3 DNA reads TGTGCCAGCAGCGAGAGACTAGCGGGAGCCGGGGAGCTGTTTTTT. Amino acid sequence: CASSERLAGAGELFF.

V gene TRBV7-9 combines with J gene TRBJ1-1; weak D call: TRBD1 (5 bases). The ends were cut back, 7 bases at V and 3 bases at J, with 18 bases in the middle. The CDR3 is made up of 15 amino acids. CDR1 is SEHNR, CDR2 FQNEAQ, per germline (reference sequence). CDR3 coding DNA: TGTGCCAGCATCCTAAGGGGAGGGCCGGACACTGAAGCTTTCTTT. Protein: CASILRGGPDTEAFF.

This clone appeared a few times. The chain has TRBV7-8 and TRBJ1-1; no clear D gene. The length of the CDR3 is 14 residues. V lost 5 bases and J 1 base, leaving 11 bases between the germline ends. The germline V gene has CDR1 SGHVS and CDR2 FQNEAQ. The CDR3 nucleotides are TGTGCCAGCAGCCATCCTGGGCGGAACACTGAAGCTTTCTTT. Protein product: CASSHPGRNTEAFF.